Reported below is one T cell receptor (beta chain). The data were taken from a study of blood T cell repertoires in COVID-19. Germline loops: CDR1 DFQATT, CDR2 SNEGSKA (reference sequence). The CDR3 extends over 11 amino acids. Here immunoSEQ multiplex PCR was the method, and the copy in TCRdb shows in-frame clones only, minus some. The sample holds some 25,000 clones; around 90% are singletons and the top ten take roughly 7.2%. Sample: peripheral blood. The receptor was derived from a human donor in a cohort sampled during active COVID-19. The chain joins TRBV20-1 to TRBJ1-4, with a tentative D call TRBD1 (6 bases). CDR3 in amino acids: CRTGSNEKLFF. The CDR3 nucleotides are TGCAGGACAGGAAGTAATGAAAAACTGTTTTTT.